This T cell receptor (beta chain) was found in a study of a mutant IDH1 vaccine in newly diagnosed glioma. Study overall: Vaccines began 4-6 weeks after radiotherapy alone, or with temozolomide cycles.

Time point of the sample: week 23, last vaccination. Vaccination comprised doses that each held 300 ug of mutant IDH1 20-mer peptide, plus topical imiquimod. A single count supports this clone. Its antigen remains unknown. Profiled with immunoSEQ multiplex PCR; TCRdb holds only in-frame clones, not every one. Among some 40,000 clones listed, roughly 76% were seen once. This CDR3 is built from 17 residues. The V gene's germline CDR1 is SGHDT and CDR2 YYEEEE. J gave up 1 base and V 4 bases, and 11 bases lay outside the gene matches. The sequence came from a man in his forties or fifties with glioma. The material was PBMCs, obtained from a glioma patient whose treatment included an IDH1 peptide vaccine. The chain is built from TRBV5-6 and TRBJ1-3; TRBD1 matches 7 bases. CDR3 coding DNA: TGTGCCAGCAGCCCGAGACAGGGTGTTCTTTCTGGAAACACCATATATTTT. This gives the protein CASSPRQGVLSGNTIYF.